This note documents a single T cell receptor (beta chain) sequence. Its antigen is still unknown. CDR3 length: 16 amino acids. From germline, CDR1 is SGHRS and CDR2 YFSETQ. With V trimmed by 1 base and J by 1 base, 2 bases remained unmatched. These data come from a study of OX40 agonist ivuxolimab in advanced cancers. About the study: Eligibility rules accepted prior anti-PD-1, anti-PD-L1 or anti-CTLA-4 therapy, and 30% to 40% had some. Study-wide points: Partly responding patients at 0.1-3.0 mg/kg showed some of the smallest clonal expansion.

Here immunoSEQ multiplex PCR was the method, and the copy in TCRdb shows in-frame clones only, minus some. The data contain some 64,000 clones, less than 90% of them singletons. This chain links TRBV5-1 with TRBJ2-3; 11 bases are shared with TRBD2. Sequenced here: CD4+ or CD8+ T cells sorted from blood, sampled in a trial of the OX40 agonist ivuxolimab. This receptor was identified in an adult with an advanced solid tumor such as melanoma, head and neck, liver or kidney cancer. This CDR3 reads CASSLTLAGGTDTQYF. The CDR3 DNA follows: TGCGCCAGCAGCTTGACACTAGCGGGAGGCACAGATACGCAGTATTTT. The full variable domain, with the rest looked up from reference TRBV5-1 and TRBJ2-3, is KAGVTQTPRYLIKTRGQQVTLSCSPISGHRSVSWYQQTPGQGLQFLFEYFSETQRNKGNFPGRFSGRQFSNSRSEMNVSTLELGDSALYLCASSLTLAGGTDTQYFGPGTRLTVL.